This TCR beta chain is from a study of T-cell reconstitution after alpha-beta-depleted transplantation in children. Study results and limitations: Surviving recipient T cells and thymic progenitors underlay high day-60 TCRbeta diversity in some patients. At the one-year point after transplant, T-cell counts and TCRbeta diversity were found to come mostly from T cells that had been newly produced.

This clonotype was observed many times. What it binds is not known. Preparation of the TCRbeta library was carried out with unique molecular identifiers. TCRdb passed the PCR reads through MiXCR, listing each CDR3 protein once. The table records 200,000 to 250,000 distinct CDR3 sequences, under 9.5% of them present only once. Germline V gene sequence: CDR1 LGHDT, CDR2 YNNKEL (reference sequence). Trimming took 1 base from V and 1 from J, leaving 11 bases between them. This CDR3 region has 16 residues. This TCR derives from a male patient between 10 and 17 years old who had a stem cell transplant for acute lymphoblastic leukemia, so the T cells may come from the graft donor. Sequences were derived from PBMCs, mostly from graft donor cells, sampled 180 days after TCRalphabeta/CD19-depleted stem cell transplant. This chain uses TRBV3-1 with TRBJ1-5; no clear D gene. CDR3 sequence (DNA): TGTGCCAGCAGCCAAGGGCGGGTTCTGAGCAATCAGCCCCAGCATTTT. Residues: CASSQGRVLSNQPQHF.